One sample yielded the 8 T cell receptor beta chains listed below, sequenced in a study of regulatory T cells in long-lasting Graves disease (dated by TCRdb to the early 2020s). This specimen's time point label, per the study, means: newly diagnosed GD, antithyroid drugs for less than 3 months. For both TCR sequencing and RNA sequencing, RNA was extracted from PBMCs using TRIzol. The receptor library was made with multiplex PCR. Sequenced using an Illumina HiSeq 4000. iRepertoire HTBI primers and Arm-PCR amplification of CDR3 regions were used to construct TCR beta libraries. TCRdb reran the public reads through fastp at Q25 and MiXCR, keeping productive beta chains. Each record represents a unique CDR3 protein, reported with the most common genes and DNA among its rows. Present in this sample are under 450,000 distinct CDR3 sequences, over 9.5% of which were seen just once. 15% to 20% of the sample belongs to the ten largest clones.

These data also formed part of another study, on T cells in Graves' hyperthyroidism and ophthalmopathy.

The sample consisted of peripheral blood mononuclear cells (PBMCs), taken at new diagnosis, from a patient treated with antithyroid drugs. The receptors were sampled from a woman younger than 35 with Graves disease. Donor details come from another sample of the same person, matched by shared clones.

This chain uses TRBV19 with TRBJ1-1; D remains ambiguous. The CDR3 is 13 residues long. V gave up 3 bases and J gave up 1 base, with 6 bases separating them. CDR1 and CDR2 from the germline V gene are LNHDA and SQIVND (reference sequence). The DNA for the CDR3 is TGTGCCAGTAGTATGTATCGGAACACTGAAGCTTTCTTT. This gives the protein CASSMYRNTEAFF.

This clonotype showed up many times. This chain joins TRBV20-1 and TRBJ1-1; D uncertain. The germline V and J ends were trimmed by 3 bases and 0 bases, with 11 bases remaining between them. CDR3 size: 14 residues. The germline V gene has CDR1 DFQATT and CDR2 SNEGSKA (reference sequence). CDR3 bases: TGCAGTGCTAGGGAGGGTGTAATGAACACTGAAGCTTTCTTT. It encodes CSAREGVMNTEAFF.

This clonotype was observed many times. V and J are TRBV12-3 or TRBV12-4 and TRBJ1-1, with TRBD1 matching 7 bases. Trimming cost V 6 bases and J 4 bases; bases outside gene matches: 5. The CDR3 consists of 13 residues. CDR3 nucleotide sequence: TGTGCCAGCAGACCCCCAGGGGGCACTGAAGCTTTCTTT. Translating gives CASRPPGGTEAFF.

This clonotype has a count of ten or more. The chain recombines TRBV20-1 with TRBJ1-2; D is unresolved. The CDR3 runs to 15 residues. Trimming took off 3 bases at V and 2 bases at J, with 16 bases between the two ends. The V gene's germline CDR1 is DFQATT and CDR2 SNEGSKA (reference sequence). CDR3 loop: CSARTLRTENYGYTF. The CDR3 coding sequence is TGCAGTGCTAGGACCTTACGGACGGAGAACTATGGCTACACCTTC.

CDR3 DNA sequence: TGTGCCAGCCGCAAATCGGGAGGCGTCTACAATGAGCAGTTCTTC. Residues: CASRKSGGVYNEQFF. The rearrangement joins TRBV6-2 or TRBV6-3 to TRBJ2-1; 7 positions match TRBD2. The CDR3 spans 15 residues. Trimming removed 8 bases from V and 3 bases from J; junction bases left unmatched: 10. CDR1 is MNHEY and CDR2 is SVGEGT in the germline V gene.

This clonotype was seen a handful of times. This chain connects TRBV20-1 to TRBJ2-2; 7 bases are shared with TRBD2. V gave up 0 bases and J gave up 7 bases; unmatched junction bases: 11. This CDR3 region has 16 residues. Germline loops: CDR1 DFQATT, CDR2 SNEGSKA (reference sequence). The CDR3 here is CSARDPKRDPVGELFF. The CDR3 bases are TGCAGTGCTAGAGATCCTAAGCGGGACCCCGTCGGGGAGCTGTTTTTT.

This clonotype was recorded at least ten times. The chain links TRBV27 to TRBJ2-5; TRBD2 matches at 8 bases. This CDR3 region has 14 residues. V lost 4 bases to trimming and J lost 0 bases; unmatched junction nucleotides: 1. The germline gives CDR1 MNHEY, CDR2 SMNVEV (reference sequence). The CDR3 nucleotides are TGTGCCAGCAGTTGGCGGGGGGACCAAGAGACCCAGTACTTC. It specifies CASSWRGDQETQYF.

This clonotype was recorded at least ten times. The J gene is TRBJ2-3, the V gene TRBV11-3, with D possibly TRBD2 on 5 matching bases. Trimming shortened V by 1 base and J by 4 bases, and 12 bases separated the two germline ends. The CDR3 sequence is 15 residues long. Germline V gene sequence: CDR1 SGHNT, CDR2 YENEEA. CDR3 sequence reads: CASSLGMARADTQYF. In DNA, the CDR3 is TGTGCCAGCAGCTTAGGGATGGCGAGGGCAGATACGCAGTATTTT.